The clone carrying this T cell receptor (beta chain) appeared many times. Libraries of bulk TCR were made by previously described methods (with listed TCR primers). Using its own MiXCR run on the PCR reads, TCRdb lists one record per CDR3 protein. The sample has 460,000 or so distinct CDR3 sequences, around 25% seen once; the top ten hold 0.76%. The data stem from a study of molecular identifiers for immune sequencing clone quantification. Sorting was used to obtain naive CD8 T cells (CD8+CD4-CCR7+CD45RA+). This CDR3 has 17 residues. Trimming cost V 2 bases and J 2 bases; bases outside gene matches: 10. CDR1 SGHRS and CDR2 YFSETQ come from the germline V gene.

The source is a human donor in good health. Some libraries in this study had Jurkat cell RNA spiked in. Sequenced material: naive CD8+ T cells from blood, with Jurkat cell RNA spiked in. Described subset: FACS-sorted CD8+CD4-CCR7+CD45RA+ naive T cells. The V call is TRBV5-1, the J call TRBJ2-3, with 8 nucleotides matching TRBD1. DNA of the CDR3: TGCGCCAGCAGCTTTTCCGGGACAGGTGAATACACAGATACGCAGTATTTT. Encoded protein: CASSFSGTGEYTDTQYF.